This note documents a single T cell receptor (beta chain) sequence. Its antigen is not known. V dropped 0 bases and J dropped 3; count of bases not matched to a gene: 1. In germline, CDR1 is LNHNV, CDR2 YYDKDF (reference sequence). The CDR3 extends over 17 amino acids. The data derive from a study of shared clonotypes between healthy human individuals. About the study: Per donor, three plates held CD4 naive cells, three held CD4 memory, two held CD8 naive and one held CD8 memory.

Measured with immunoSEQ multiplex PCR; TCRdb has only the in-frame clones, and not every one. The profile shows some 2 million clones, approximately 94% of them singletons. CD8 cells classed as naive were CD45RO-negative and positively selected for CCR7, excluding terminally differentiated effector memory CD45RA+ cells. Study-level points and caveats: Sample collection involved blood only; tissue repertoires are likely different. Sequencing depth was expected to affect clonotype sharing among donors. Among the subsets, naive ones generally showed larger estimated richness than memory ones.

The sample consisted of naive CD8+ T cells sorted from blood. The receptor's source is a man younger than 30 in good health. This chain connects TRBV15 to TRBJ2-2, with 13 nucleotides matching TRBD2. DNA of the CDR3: TGTGCCACCAGCAGAGAAGGGACTAGCGGGGACACCGGGGAGCTGTTTTTT. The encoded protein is CATSREGTSGDTGELFF. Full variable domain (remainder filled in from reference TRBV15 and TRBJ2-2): DAMVIQNPRYQVTQFGKPVTLSCSQTLNHNVMYWYQQKSSQAPKLLFHYYDKDFNNEADTPDNFQSRRPNTSFCFLDIRSPGLGDTAMYLCATSREGTSGDTGELFFGEGSRLTVL.